This T cell receptor (beta chain) was recovered during a study of T cells in Graves' hyperthyroidism and ophthalmopathy. Study in general: Before treatment of any kind, peripheral blood was taken at initial diagnosis.

Amplification of TCR beta CDR3 regions was performed using RNA transcripts as template. TCR CDR3 regions were first amplified by RT-PCR with HTBI primers. TCRdb re-analysed the multiplex PCR reads in MiXCR, keeping a single row per CDR3 protein. The table lists nearly 600,000 distinct CDR3 sequences, 13% to 15% of them singletons. Per germline, CDR1 SGHDN and CDR2 FVKESK. This CDR3 comprises 15 residues. V lost 2 bases to trimming and J lost 2 bases; unmatched junction nucleotides: 6. This TCR came from a woman younger than 35 with Graves' ophthalmopathy. The chain joins TRBV14 to TRBJ2-7, with 7 bases fitting TRBD2. Sequencing input: blood. The CDR3 nucleotides are TGTGCCAGCAGCCAACTCCTAGCGGCCCCCTACGAGCAGTACTTC. It translates to CASSQLLAAPYEQYF.